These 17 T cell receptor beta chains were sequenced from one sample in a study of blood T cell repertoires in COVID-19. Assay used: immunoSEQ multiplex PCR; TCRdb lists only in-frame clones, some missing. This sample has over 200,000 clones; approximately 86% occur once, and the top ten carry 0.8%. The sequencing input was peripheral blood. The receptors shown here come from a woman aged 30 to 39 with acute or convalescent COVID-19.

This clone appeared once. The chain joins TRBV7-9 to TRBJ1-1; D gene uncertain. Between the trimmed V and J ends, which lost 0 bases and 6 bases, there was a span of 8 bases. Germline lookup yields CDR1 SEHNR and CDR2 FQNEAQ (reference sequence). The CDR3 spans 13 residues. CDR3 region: CASSLAGVPEAFF. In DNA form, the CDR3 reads TGTGCCAGCAGCTTAGCCGGGGTTCCTGAAGCTTTCTTT.

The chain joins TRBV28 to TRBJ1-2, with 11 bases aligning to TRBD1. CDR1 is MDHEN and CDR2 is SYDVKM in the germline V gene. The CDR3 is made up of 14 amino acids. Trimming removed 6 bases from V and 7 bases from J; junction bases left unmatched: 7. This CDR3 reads CASSPGQGAFGYTF. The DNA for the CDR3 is TGTGCCAGCAGCCCTGGACAGGGGGCGTTTGGCTACACCTTC.

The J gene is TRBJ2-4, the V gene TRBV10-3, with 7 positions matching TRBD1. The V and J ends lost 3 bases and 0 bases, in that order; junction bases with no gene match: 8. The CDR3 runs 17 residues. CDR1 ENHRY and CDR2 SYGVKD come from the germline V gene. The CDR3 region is CAISEIGDRLAKNIQYF. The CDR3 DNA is TGTGCCATCAGTGAAATAGGGGACAGACTAGCCAAAAACATTCAGTACTTC.

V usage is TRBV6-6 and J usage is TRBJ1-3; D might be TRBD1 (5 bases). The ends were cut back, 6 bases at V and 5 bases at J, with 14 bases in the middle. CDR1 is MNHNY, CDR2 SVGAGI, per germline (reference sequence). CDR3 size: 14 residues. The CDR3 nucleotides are TGTGCCAGCAGCAACACTGGGACTAGAAACACCATATATTTT. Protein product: CASSNTGTRNTIYF.

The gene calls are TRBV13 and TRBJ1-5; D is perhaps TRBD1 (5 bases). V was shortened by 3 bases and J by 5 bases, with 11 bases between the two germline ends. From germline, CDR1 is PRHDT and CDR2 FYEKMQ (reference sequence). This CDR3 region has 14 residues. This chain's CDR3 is CASSFGRAHQPQHF. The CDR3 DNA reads TGTGCCAGCAGCTTCGGCAGGGCCCATCAGCCCCAGCATTTT.

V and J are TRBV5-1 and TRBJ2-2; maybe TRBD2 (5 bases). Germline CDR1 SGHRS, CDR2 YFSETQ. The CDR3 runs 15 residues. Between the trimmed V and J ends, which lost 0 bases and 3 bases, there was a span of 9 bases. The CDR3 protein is CASSLGRRYTGELFF. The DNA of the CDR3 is TGCGCCAGCAGCTTGGGGAGGCGGTACACCGGGGAGCTGTTTTTT.

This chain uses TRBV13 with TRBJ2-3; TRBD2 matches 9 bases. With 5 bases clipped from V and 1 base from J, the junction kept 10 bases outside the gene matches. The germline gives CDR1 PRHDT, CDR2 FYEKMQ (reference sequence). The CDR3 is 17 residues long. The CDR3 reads CASSPLAASGGTDTQYF. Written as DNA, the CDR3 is TGTGCCAGCAGCCCCCTGGCTGCTAGCGGGGGCACAGATACGCAGTATTTT.

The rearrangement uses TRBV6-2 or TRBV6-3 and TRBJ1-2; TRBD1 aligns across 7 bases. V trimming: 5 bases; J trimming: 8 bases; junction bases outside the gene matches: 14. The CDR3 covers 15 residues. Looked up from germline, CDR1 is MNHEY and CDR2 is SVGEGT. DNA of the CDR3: TGTGCCAGCAGTCAGGGACAGCCGATAACTTCGGGCTACACCTTC. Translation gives CASSQGQPITSGYTF.

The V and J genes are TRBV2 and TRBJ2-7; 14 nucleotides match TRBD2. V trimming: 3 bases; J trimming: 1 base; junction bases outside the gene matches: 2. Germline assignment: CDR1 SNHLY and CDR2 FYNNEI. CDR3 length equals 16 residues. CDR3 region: CASSEGLAGASYEQYF. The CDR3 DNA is TGTGCCAGCAGTGAGGGACTAGCGGGAGCATCCTACGAGCAGTACTTC. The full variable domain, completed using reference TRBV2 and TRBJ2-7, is EPEVTQTPSHQVTQMGQEVILRCVPISNHLYFYWYRQILGQKVEFLVSFYNNEISEKSEIFDDQFSVERPDGSNFTLKIRSTKLEDSAMYFCASSEGLAGASYEQYFGPGTRLTVT.

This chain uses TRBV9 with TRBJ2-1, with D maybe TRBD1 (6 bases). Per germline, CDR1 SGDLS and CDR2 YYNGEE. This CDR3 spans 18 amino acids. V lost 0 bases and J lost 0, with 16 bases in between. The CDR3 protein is CASSVDSAGAISYNEQFF. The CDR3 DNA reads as TGTGCCAGCAGCGTAGATTCGGCAGGGGCCATCTCCTACAATGAGCAGTTCTTC. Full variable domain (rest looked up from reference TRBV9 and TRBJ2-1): DSGVTQTPKHLITATGQRVTLRCSPRSGDLSVYWYQQSLDQGLQFLIQYYNGEERAKGNILERFSAQQFPDLHSELNLSSLELGDSALYFCASSVDSAGAISYNEQFFGPGTRLTVL.

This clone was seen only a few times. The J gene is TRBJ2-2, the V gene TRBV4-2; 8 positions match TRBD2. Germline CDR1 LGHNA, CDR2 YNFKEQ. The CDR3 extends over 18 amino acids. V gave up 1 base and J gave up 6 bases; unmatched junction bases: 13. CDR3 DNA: TGTGCCAGCAGCCAAGCTCTTAGGACTAGCTGGTTCCCCGGGGAGCTGTTTTTT. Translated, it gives CASSQALRTSWFPGELFF.

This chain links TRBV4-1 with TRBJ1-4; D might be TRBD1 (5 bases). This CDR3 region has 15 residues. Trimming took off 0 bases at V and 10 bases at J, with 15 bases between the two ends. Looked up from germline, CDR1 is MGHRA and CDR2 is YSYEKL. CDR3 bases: TGCGCCAGCAGCCAAGATCCGGGACTTCTAGGAAAACTGTTTTTT. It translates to CASSQDPGLLGKLFF.

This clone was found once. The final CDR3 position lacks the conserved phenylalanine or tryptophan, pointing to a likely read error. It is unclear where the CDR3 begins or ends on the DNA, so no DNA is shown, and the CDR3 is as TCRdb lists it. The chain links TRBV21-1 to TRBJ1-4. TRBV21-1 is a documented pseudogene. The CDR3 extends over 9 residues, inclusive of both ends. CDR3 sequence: CAMLEGPLL.

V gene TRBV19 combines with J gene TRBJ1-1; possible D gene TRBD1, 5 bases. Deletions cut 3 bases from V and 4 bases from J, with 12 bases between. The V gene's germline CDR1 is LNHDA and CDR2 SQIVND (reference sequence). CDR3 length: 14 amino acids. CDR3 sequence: CASSILSGGTEAFF. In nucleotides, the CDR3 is TGTGCCAGTAGTATTCTTTCGGGGGGCACTGAAGCTTTCTTT.

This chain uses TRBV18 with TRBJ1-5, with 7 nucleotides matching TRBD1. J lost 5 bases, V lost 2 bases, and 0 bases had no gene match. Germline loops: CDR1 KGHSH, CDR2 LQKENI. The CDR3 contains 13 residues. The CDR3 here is CASSPDRDQPQHF. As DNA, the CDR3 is TGTGCCAGCTCACCAGACAGGGATCAGCCCCAGCATTTT.

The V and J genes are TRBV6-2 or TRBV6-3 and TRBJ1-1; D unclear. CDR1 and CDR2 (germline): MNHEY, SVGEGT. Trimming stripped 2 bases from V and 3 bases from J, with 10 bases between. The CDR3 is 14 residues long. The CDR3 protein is CASSYGGVDTEAFF. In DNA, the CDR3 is TGTGCCAGCAGTTACGGCGGGGTAGACACTGAAGCTTTCTTT.

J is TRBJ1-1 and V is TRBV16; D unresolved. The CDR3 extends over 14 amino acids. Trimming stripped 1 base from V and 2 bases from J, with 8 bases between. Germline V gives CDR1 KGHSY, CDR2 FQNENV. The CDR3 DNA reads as TGTGCCAGCAGCCAATTGAACACCAACACTGAAGCTTTCTTT. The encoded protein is CASSQLNTNTEAFF.